The 5 T cell receptor beta chains below all came from one sample that was sequenced in a study of blood T cell dynamics during melanoma immunotherapy. Time point denoted: week 3, after first cycle of checkpoint inhibitor. Clones were sequenced by immunoSEQ multiplex PCR, and TCRdb holds only the in-frame ones, with some missing. The table includes 15,000 or so clones, approximately 90% detected once. The sequences come from blood, collected from a patient treated with checkpoint blockade. Source of these receptors: a human donor with melanoma.

Comment on this clone: The junction does not match germline at one end; this may be a read error. The genes are TRBV7-7 and TRBJ2-1, with D perhaps given as TRBD1 or TRBD2 (5 bases each). The CDR3 sequence is 15 residues long. Germline V gives CDR1 SSHAT, CDR2 FNYEAQ (reference sequence). The DNA for the CDR3 is TGTGCTAGCAGCCTCCGGGACGCCGCCTACAATGAGCAGTTCTTC. Its protein product is CASSLRDAAYNEQFF.

This clone was recorded a few times. This rearrangement joins TRBV7-3 to TRBJ1-1; D is undetermined. Germline values: CDR1 SGHTA, CDR2 FQGTGA. This CDR3 is 14 amino acids long. V was clipped by 4 bases and J by 8 bases, with 17 bases between them. The CDR3 DNA is TGTGCCAGCAGCTCCGCCCCGGCTGCAAAAGAAGCTTTCTTT. The encoded protein is CASSSAPAAKEAFF.

The rearrangement links TRBV7-2 to TRBJ1-5, with D possibly TRBD1 on 5 matching bases. Trimming shortened V by 2 bases and J by 6 bases, and 11 bases separated the two germline ends. The germline V gene has CDR1 SGHTA and CDR2 FQGNSA. The CDR3 sequence is 14 residues long. The CDR3 protein is CASSLQGGSQPQHF. CDR3 nucleotide sequence: TGTGCCAGCAGCTTACAGGGCGGGAGTCAGCCCCAGCATTTT.

This clone was counted once. The CDR3 loop reads CASSLQESSYNEQFF. Written as DNA, the CDR3 is TGTGCCAGCAGCCTACAAGAGAGCTCCTACAATGAGCAGTTCTTC. The chain recombines TRBV27 with TRBJ2-1; no clear D gene. The germline gives CDR1 MNHEY, CDR2 SMNVEV (reference sequence). V lost 6 bases and J 0 bases, leaving 12 bases between the germline ends. This CDR3 has 15 residues.

The V call is TRBV23-1, the J call TRBJ2-6; 8 bases map to TRBD1. TRBV23-1 is an ORF; its function is uncertain. The CDR3 totals 15 residues. V lost 10 bases, J lost 7 bases, and 12 bases stayed unmatched. The CDR3 sequence is CATPTGEPYANVLTF. DNA of the CDR3: TGCGCCACCCCGACAGGGGAGCCTTATGCCAACGTCCTGACTTTC.